The rows below give T cell receptor beta chains drawn from one sample of a study of T cell changes during pregnancy in multiple sclerosis. Using immunoSEQ multiplex PCR, the repertoire was profiled, and TCRdb retains in-frame clones only, with some absent. The table includes roughly 63,000 clones, around 93% detected once. The sequences come from CD8+ T cells from peripheral blood mononuclear cells, collected in the second trimester of pregnancy. Receptors were obtained from a female donor with multiple sclerosis, enrolled in a pregnancy study. Both conserved end residues are part of each CDR3. A D gene is named only where the DNA matches it firmly. Not every row has a clone size; where given, it reads once, few, many or a size class.

J	D	V	size	CDR3	DNA
TRBJ1-1	TRBD1	TRBV6-5	once	CASSFGQGTEAFF	TGTGCCAGCAGTTTCGGACAGGGCACTGAAGCTTTCTTT
TRBJ2-2	TRBD1	TRBV9	.	CASSGRDRLSTGELFF	TGTGCCAGCAGCGGCCGGGACAGACTATCCACCGGGGAGCTGTTTTTT
TRBJ2-7	.	TRBV7-6	.	CASSFSGSSYEQYF	TGTGCCAGCAGCTTTTCGGGGAGCTCCTACGAGCAGTACTTC
TRBJ1-1	TRBD1	TRBV5-4	.	CASSHTDRGTEAFF	TGTGCCAGCAGCCATACTGACAGGGGCACTGAAGCTTTCTTT
TRBJ2-5	TRBD2	TRBV10-3	.	CAISDGLAGELQETQYF	TGTGCCATCAGTGATGGACTAGCGGGAGAGCTCCAAGAGACCCAGTACTTC
TRBJ2-1	TRBD1	TRBV7-9	.	CASSSFRDRGGNEQFF	TGTGCCAGCAGCTCGTTCCGGGACAGGGGTGGAAATGAGCAGTTCTTC
TRBJ1-1	TRBD1	TRBV18	once	CASSLPPGDSWVNTEAFF	TGTGCCAGCTCACTTCCCCCGGGGGACAGCTGGGTGAACACTGAAGCTTTCTTT
TRBJ2-1	TRBD2	TRBV7-9	.	CASSLARLAYNEQFF	TGTGCCAGCAGCTTAGCAAGACTAGCGTACAATGAGCAGTTCTTC
TRBJ2-7	TRBD1	TRBV5-5	.	CASSPRDRSYEQYF	TGTGCCAGCAGCCCCCGGGACAGGTCCTACGAGCAGTACTTC
TRBJ1-3	.	TRBV29-1	.	CSVEIDSSMERNTIYF	TGCAGCGTTGAAATAGACAGCTCTATGGAGAGAAACACCATATATTTT
TRBJ2-7	TRBD2	TRBV13	.	CASSHREGYEQYF	TGTGCCAGCAGCCATCGGGAGGGCTACGAGCAGTACTTC
TRBJ1-1	.	TRBV5-1	.	CASSLSWNTEAFF	TGCGCCAGCAGCTTGTCGTGGAACACTGAAGCTTTCTTT
TRBJ2-2	.	TRBV4-3	once	CASSPRQTGELFF	TGCGCCAGCAGCCCTCGACAGACCGGGGAGCTGTTTTTT
TRBJ2-3	TRBD2	TRBV7-9	once	CASSSRTPSGPSTDTQYF	TGTGCCAGCAGCTCAAGAACTCCTAGCGGACCTAGCACAGATACGCAGTATTTT
TRBJ1-5	.	TRBV28	.	CASSSSRVRNQPQHF	TGTGCCAGCAGTTCATCCCGGGTTCGCAATCAGCCCCAGCATTTT
TRBJ2-3	TRBD1	TRBV6-5	.	CASSPPGQGTDTQYF	TGTGCCAGCTCCCCTCCGGGACAGGGGACAGATACGCAGTATTTT
TRBJ2-1	TRBD1	TRBV7-9	once	CASSRKEARTGVYNEQFF	TGTGCCAGCAGTCGAAAAGAGGCGAGGACAGGGGTATACAATGAGCAGTTCTTC
TRBJ2-4	.	TRBV28	.	CASRIHERQPKNIQYF	TGTGCCAGCAGGATTCACGAGAGACAGCCTAAAAACATTCAGTACTTC
TRBJ1-5	.	TRBV4-1	.	CASSHVADSNQPQHF	TGCGCCAGCAGCCATGTGGCAGATAGCAATCAGCCCCAGCATTTT
TRBJ2-5	.	TRBV19	.	CASSIAYQETQYF	TGTGCCAGTAGTATTGCGTACCAAGAGACCCAGTACTTC
TRBJ2-4	.	TRBV4-2	.	CASSQVSLENIQYF	TGTGCCAGCAGCCAAGTCTCACTAGAAAACATTCAGTACTTC
TRBJ1-2	.	TRBV29-1	.	CSVEIRYEVPGAFNYGYTF	TGCAGCGTTGAAATCCGATACGAGGTTCCAGGGGCCTTTAACTATGGCTACACCTTC
TRBJ2-7	TRBD2	TRBV4-1	.	CASSQAGTSGGEQYF	TGCGCCAGCAGCCAAGCCGGGACTAGCGGGGGTGAGCAGTACTTC
TRBJ1-2	TRBD1	TRBV5-4	.	CASSSGQALFYGYTF	TGTGCCAGCAGCTCGGGACAGGCTTTGTTCTATGGCTACACCTTC
TRBJ1-5	.	TRBV10-1	few	CASSEGHPNQPQHF	TGCGCCAGCAGTGAGGGACACCCCAATCAGCCCCAGCATTTT